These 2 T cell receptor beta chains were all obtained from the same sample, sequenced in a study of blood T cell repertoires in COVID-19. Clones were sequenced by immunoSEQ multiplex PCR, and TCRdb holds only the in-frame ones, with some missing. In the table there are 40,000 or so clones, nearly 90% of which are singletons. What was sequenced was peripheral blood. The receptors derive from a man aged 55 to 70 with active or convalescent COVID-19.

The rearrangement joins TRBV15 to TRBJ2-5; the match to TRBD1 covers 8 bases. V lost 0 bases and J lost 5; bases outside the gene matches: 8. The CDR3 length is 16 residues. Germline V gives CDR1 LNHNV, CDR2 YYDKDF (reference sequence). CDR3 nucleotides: TGTGCCACCAGCAGAGATCCAACAGGGGGGAGGGAGACCCAGTACTTC. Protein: CATSRDPTGGRETQYF.

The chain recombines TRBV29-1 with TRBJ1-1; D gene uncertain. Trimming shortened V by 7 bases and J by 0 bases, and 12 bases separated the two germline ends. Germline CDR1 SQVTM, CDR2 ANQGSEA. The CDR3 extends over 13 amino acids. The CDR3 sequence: CSAEGGLNTEAFF. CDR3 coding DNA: TGCAGCGCCGAAGGAGGGCTGAACACTGAAGCTTTCTTT.